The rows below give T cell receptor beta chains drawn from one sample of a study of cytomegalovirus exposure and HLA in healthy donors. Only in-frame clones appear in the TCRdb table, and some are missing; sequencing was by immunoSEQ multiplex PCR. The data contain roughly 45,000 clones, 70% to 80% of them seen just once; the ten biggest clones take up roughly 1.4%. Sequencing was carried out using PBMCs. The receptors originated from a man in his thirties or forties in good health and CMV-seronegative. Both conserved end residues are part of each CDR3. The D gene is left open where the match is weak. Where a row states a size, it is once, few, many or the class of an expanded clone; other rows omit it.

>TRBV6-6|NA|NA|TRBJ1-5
TGTGCCTCGACCCAGGCCTATAATCAGCCCCAGCATTTT
CASTQAYNQPQHF
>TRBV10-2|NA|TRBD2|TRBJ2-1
TGCGCCAGCAGTGAGAGGCGGGAGCTGTTGTACAATGAGCAGTTCTTC
CASSERRELLYNEQFF
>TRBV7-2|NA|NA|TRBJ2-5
TGTGCCAGCAGCCCGCAAGAGACCCAGTACTTC
CASSPQETQYF
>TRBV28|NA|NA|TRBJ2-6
TGTGCCAGCACCCATCAGGGTACTGGGGCCAACGTCCTGACTTTC
CASTHQGTGANVLTF
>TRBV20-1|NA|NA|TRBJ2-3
TGCAGTGGGGGCACGGATACGCAGTATTTT
CSGGTDTQYF
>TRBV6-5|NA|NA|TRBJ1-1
TGTGCCAGCAGTTACTCAATCTCGGGGGTGGACACTGAAGCTTTCTTT
CASSYSISGVDTEAFF
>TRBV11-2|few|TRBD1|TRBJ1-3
TGTGCCAGCAGCTCATGGACAGGGGCTGGAAACACCATATATTTT
CASSSWTGAGNTIYF
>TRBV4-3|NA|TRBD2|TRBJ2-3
TGCGCCAGCAGCCAAGAAGCGGGGGAACCAGATACGCAGTATTTT
CASSQEAGEPDTQYF
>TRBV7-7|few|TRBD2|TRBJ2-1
TGTGCCAGCAGCTTAGAAGGGACTAGCCGTTACAATGAGCAGTTCTTC
CASSLEGTSRYNEQFF
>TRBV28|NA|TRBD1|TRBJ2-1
TGTGCCAGCAGCCCGTCGAGGGGGCAGTACAATGAGCAGTTCTTC
CASSPSRGQYNEQFF
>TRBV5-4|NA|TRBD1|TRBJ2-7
TGTGCCAGCAGCCCTGGACAGGGGATAATCTACGAGCAGTACTTC
CASSPGQGIIYEQYF
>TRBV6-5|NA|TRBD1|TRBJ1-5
TGTGCCAGCAGGTCGGGACAGTATAGCAATCAGCCCCAGCATTTT
CASRSGQYSNQPQHF
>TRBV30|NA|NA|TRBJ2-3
TGTGCCTGGGGTAGAACAGATACGCAGTATTTT
CAWGRTDTQYF
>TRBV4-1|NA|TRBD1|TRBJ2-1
TGCGCCAGCAGCCGCCTGCCGGGACAGGGGCCAAAATACAATGAGCAGTTCTTC
CASSRLPGQGPKYNEQFF
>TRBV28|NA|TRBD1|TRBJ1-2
TGTGCCAGCAGTTCGCCAGGACAGGGGGGGGATGGCTACACCTTC
CASSSPGQGGDGYTF
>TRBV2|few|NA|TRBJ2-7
TGTGCCAGCAGTACCGCGGGTGGCTCCTACGAGCAGTACTTC
CASSTAGGSYEQYF
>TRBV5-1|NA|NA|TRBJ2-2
TGCGCCAGCAGCCCCGGGACAAGAGGGGAGCTGTTTTTT
CASSPGTRGELFF
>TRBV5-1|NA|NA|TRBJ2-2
TGCGCCAGCTCTAAGGGGGAGAACACCGGGGAGCTGTTTTTT
CASSKGENTGELFF
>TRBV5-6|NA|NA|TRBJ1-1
TGTGCCAGCAGCATGTGGACAACTTCGAACACTGAAGCTTTCTTT
CASSMWTTSNTEAFF
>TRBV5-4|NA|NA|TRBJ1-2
TGTGCCAGCAGCTTGGGGGCTCAGAGCCGGTTCGGCTACACCTTC
CASSLGAQSRFGYTF
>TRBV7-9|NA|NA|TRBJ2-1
TGTGCCAGCAGCCCCCCCGGTGTTAGCGGTTCCTACAATGAGCAGTTCTTC
CASSPPGVSGSYNEQFF
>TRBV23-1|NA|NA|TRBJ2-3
TGCGCCAGCAGTCAAACCCCCACAGGCCCAGATACGCAGTATTTT
CASSQTPTGPDTQYF
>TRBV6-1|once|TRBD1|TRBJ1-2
TGTGCCAGCAGTGAGCGGGGGACAGGGAAAAACTATGGCTACACCTTC
CASSERGTGKNYGYTF
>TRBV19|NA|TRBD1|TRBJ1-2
TGTGCCAGTAGGAGACAGGGGGACACCTATGGCTACACCTTC
CASRRQGDTYGYTF
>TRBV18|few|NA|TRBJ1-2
TGTGCCAGCTCCCCCTCGATTGCGGGGATCGATGGCTACACCTTC
CASSPSIAGIDGYTF
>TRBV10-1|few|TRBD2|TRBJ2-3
TGCGCCAGCAGCACCTTGGGGGAGGGAGGCCGGCATACGCAGTATTTT
CASSTLGEGGRHTQYF
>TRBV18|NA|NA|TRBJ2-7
TGTGCCAGCTCACCACTATCTGGTCGTGAGTCCGAGCAGTACTTC
CASSPLSGRESEQYF
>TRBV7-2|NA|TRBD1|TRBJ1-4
TGTGCCAGCAGCTCTCGACAGGGGGCCTGGGAAAAACTGTTTTTT
CASSSRQGAWEKLFF
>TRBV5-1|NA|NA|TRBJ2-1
TGCGCCAGCAGCCCGGGCTCCTACAATGAGCAGTTCTTC
CASSPGSYNEQFF
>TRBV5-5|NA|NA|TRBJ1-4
TGTGCCAGCAGCTCACAGAGGGCTGATGAAAAACTGTTTTTT
CASSSQRADEKLFF
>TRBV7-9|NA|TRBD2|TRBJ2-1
TGTGCCAGCAGCCAGGGACTAGCGGATTACAATGAGCAGTTCTTC
CASSQGLADYNEQFF
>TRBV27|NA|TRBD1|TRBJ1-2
TGTGCCAGCAGTCTGACAGGGGTAGGTGGCTACACCTTC
CASSLTGVGGYTF
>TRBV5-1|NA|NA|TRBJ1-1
TGCGCCAGCAGCAAATCAATAGAATCAATGAACACTGAAGCTTTCTTT
CASSKSIESMNTEAFF
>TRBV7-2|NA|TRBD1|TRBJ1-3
TGTGCCAGCAGCTCAGGGGACAGAGGAAACACCATATATTTT
CASSSGDRGNTIYF
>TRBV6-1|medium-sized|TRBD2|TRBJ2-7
TGTGCCAGCAGTGAAGAGACTAGCGGGAGTTACGAGCAGTACTTC
CASSEETSGSYEQYF
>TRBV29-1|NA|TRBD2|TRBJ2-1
TGCAGCGTTACGGGGGGGGGTTACAATGAGCAGTTCTTC
CSVTGGGYNEQFF
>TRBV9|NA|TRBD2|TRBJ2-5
TGTGCCAGCAGCGTATTAGGCGGGAGGGTCCAAGAGACCCAGTACTTC
CASSVLGGRVQETQYF
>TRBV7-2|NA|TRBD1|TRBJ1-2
TGTGCCAGCAGTTCTATGGGGACAGGGTTTATAGGCTACACCTTC
CASSSMGTGFIGYTF
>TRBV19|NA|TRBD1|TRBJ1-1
TGTGCCAGTAGTATTCGACAGGGGGTGAACACTGAAGCTTTCTTT
CASSIRQGVNTEAFF
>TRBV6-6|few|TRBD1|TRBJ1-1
TGTGCCAGCAGTTCCAAAGGACAGGGGAACACTGAAGCTTTCTTT
CASSSKGQGNTEAFF
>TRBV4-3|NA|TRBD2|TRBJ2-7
TGCGCCAGCAGCCAAGGAGGTCTAGCGGGAATCCACGAGCAGTACTTC
CASSQGGLAGIHEQYF
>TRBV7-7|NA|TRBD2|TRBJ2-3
TGTGCCAGCAGCTTATCCCTAGCGGGAGGACCAGATACGCAGTATTTT
CASSLSLAGGPDTQYF
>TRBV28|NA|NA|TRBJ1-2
TGTGCCAGCAGTTCCAACGGGGGTCGCCCCTATGGCTACACCTTC
CASSSNGGRPYGYTF
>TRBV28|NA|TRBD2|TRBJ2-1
TGTGCCAGCACGGGACTAGCGGGAGTATCATCCTACAATGAGCAGTTCTTC
CASTGLAGVSSYNEQFF
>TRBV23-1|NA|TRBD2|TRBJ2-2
TGCGCCAGCAGTCAGGAGCGGGAGGGCCCTCGTGACACCGGGGAGCTGTTTTTT
CASSQEREGPRDTGELFF
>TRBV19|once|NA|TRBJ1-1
TGTGCCAGTAGTGGGCAGGGTAGAAGCGCTGAAGCTTTCTTT
CASSGQGRSAEAFF
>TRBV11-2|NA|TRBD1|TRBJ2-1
TGTGCCAGCAGCTTCGGGACAGGGAAAAACAATGAGCAGTTCTTC
CASSFGTGKNNEQFF
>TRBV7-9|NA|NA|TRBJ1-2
TGTGCCAGCAGCTTAGGGGGGGGGATTAATGGCTACACCTTC
CASSLGGGINGYTF
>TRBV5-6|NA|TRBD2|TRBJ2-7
TGTGCCACCCAGTATGGGACTACCATTTCCTACGAGCAGTACTTC
CATQYGTTISYEQYF
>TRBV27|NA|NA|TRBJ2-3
TGTGCCAGCAGCCCGCGGGCAGGGGCGGATACGCAGTATTTT
CASSPRAGADTQYF
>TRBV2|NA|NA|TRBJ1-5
TGTGCCAGTATTAGAGATAGCAATCAGCCCCAGCATTTT
CASIRDSNQPQHF
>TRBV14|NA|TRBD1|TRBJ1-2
TGTGCCAGCAGCCCCCGCCCACAGGGGGTCAATGGCTACACCTTC
CASSPRPQGVNGYTF
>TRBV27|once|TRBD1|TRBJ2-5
TGTGCCAGCAGTGTGACAGGGGGCCATCACCCTAACCAAGAGACCCAGTACTTC
CASSVTGGHHPNQETQYF
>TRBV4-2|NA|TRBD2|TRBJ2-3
TGTGCCAGCAGCCCCCGGACTAGCGGGAGGGCCAGTACAGATACGCAGTATTTT
CASSPRTSGRASTDTQYF
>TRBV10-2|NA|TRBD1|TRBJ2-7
TGCGCCAGCAGTGAGCCCGGGACAGGGGGAACCTACGAGCAGTACTTC
CASSEPGTGGTYEQYF
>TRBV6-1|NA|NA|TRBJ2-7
TGTGCCAGCAGTGAATTCTCAGCGGGCCCCTACGAGCAGTACTTC
CASSEFSAGPYEQYF
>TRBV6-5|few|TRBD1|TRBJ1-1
TGTGCCAGCAGTGGACAGGGATGGAACACTGAAGCTTTCTTT
CASSGQGWNTEAFF
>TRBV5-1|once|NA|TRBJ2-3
TGCGCCAGCACCCCGTTACCGGGGACTTCCTCAACCTCCACAGATACGCAGTATTTT
CASTPLPGTSSTSTDTQYF
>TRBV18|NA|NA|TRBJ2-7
TGTGCCAGCTCGATGGAGGGCCGGCAGTACTTC
CASSMEGRQYF